This T cell receptor beta chain was captured by sequencing in a study of monozygotic twins with inflammatory bowel disease (dated by TCRdb to about 2019). Regarding the research as a whole: The full study comprised 30 or so monozygotic twin pairs: nine German pairs (four IBD-concordant, five IBD-discordant) and 19 IBD-discordant Danish pairs. Each individual had, on average, about 151 000 unique TCRalpha sequences and 181 000 unique TCRbeta sequences available for analysis. Within discordant pairs, disease-associated traits were sought mainly by comparing IBD patients with their genetically identical healthy co-twins.

About this clonotype itself: What antigen it recognizes has not been identified.

From each donor, an approximately 2.4 ml peripheral blood sample was drawn into PAXgene tubes and stored at -80 degrees C. Without T cell sorting, total RNA was isolated from whole blood using the PAXgene blood miRNA kit on an automated QIAcube. Peripheral blood from monozygotic twin pairs concordant or discordant for inflammatory bowel disease was subjected to deep TCRalpha and TCRbeta repertoire profiling with unique molecular barcoding. Smoking habits were recorded for all twin pairs, and each individual was classified as a current, former or never smoker. Counted from cysteine to phenylalanine, this CDR3 has 16 amino acids. No DNA is listed. The germline V gene yields MNHEY for CDR1 and SVGAGI for CDR2. The receptor library was made with 5' RACE. The input for every TCR library was roughly 3,200 ng of total RNA. For each sample, cDNA synthesis with SMARTScribe reverse transcriptase was split into eight separate reactions. During cDNA synthesis, template switching introduced unique molecular identifiers that contained a 6-nucleotide sample barcode. Amplification of TCRalpha and TCRbeta cDNA involved two nested PCRs of 16 and 9 cycles, and each PCR was followed by bead purification. Before amplification, the cDNA was treated with uracil DNA-glycosylase and purified using the QIAquick PCR purification kit. The second PCR added Illumina TruSeq-compatible adapters along with sample-specific barcodes. TapeStation and Qubit were used to check library quality and concentration, and 4.5 to 6.5 ng of each library was pooled. Sequencing of pooled libraries was carried out on an Illumina HiSeq2500 single-index Rapid Run using 2 x 100 bp reads and custom sequencing primers. Concerning the study's data processing: PCR and sequencing errors were corrected by UMI-based consensus assembly using MiGEC version 1.2.6. MiXCR version 2.1.1 was used to carry out V(D)J alignment, clonotype assembly and CDR3 extraction. Normalisation of gene usage, clonotype sharing and MAIT/NKT TCR abundance was achieved by analysing the top 1000, 10 000 and 20 000 clonotypes per sample. Diversity was computed as the inverse Simpson index with the vegan R package after downsampling to 27 000 UMIs. Paired Mann-Whitney U tests were applied to discordant twin pairs, and Benjamini-Hochberg correction was used for multiple testing. The reads went through TCRdb reprocessing, and each CDR3 protein sequence gets one entry with no DNA. The V and J calls were not made by the authors but by TCRdb's processing. This sample's records show a few hundred thousand distinct CDR3 sequences. Of the sample, less than 2.5% falls within the top ten clones.

Study-wide findings and limitations: Measured by the inverse Simpson index, TCRbeta repertoire diversity was lower in IBD patients than in their healthy co-twins. Background noise and inter-individual variability may have been introduced into the repertoires by the differing immunosuppressive treatments among patients. Repertoire similarity did not differ between concordant and discordant twins, possibly due to limited statistical power. Compared with healthy twins, IBD patients had fewer clonotypes in common with other individuals, a difference most pronounced in patients showing signs of disease activity. No single strong signal or clonotype linked to IBD turned up in the results, so the idea that one exists was not supported. Different T cell subtypes could not be distinguished in the analysis.

The receptor's source is a human donor with ulcerative colitis or Crohn's disease, or a healthy co-twin of an affected twin (not recorded which). The chain uses TRBV6-5 and TRBJ2-3; TCRdb's D call of TRBD2 is untestable without DNA. The sequenced sample consisted of blood. CDR3 sequence: CASSYTGLAGGDTQYF.